Listed below are T cell receptor beta chains from one sample, sequenced in a study of cytomegalovirus exposure and HLA in healthy donors. The data were produced by immunoSEQ multiplex PCR, yet TCRdb's version contains in-frame clones alone and is incomplete. The sample includes under 130,000 clones, around 75% of them seen just once. The material sequenced was PBMCs. These receptors came from a man aged 40-50 years in good health and CMV-seronegative. CDR3s include the opening cysteine and the closing phenylalanine or tryptophan. A D gene is named only where the DNA matches it firmly. The listing skips clone size in some rows; elsewhere it reads once, few, many or a size class.

size,length,V,J,D,CDR3,DNA
NA,16,TRBV9,TRBJ2-1,TRBD2,CASSVVAGGAYNEQFF,TGTGCCAGCAGCGTAGTTGCGGGGGGCGCCTACAATGAGCAGTTCTTC
NA,14,TRBV4-1,TRBJ2-7,NA,CASSQDLGGYEQYF,TGCGCCAGCAGCCAAGATCTCGGGGGCTACGAGCAGTACTTC
NA,15,TRBV7-9,TRBJ2-7,TRBD2,CSSSARLAQTYEQYF,TGTTCCAGCAGCGCGAGACTAGCGCAAACCTACGAGCAGTACTTC
many,15,TRBV6-1,TRBJ2-7,NA,CASSEDSRPTYEQYF,TGTGCCAGCAGTGAAGACAGCCGTCCCACCTACGAGCAGTACTTC
NA,14,TRBV7-6,TRBJ1-5,NA,CASSLLGDNQPQHF,TGTGCCAGCAGCTTACTCGGGGACAATCAGCCCCAGCATTTT
NA,17,TRBV5-6,TRBJ2-5,TRBD2,CASSLGLAGGPREDQYF,TGTGCCAGCAGCCTAGGACTAGCGGGGGGCCCTCGGGAGGACCAGTACTTC
few,17,TRBV11-3,TRBJ2-5,TRBD2,CASSLGLAATLQETQYF,TGTGCCAGCAGCTTAGGGCTAGCGGCGACCCTACAAGAGACCCAGTACTTC
NA,14,TRBV28,TRBJ2-7,TRBD2,CASSLRLAGALEYF,TGTGCCAGCAGTTTACGACTAGCGGGGGCCCTCGAGTACTTC
NA,11,TRBV30,TRBJ2-7,NA,CAWGLSYEQYF,TGTGCCTGGGGCCTCTCCTACGAGCAGTACTTC
NA,14,TRBV30,TRBJ2-2,NA,CAWSVFTNTGELFF,TGTGCCTGGAGTGTATTTACGAACACCGGGGAGCTGTTTTTT
once,12,TRBV28,TRBJ2-7,NA,CASSLLRDEQYF,TGTGCCAGCAGTTTATTGCGGGACGAGCAGTACTTC
NA,14,TRBV21-1,TRBJ1-5,NA,CASSLGADNQPQHF,TGTGCCAGCAGCCTAGGAGCAGACAATCAGCCCCAGCATTTT
NA,16,TRBV11-3,TRBJ2-5,NA,CASSFGENRDQETQYF,TGTGCCAGCAGCTTTGGGGAGAACCGGGACCAAGAGACCCAGTACTTC
few,13,TRBV6-5,TRBJ1-1,NA,CASRRTVNTEAFF,TGTGCCAGCCGAAGGACAGTGAACACTGAAGCTTTCTTT
NA,12,TRBV18,TRBJ2-7,NA,CASSPGSYEQYF,TGTGCCAGCTCACCAGGCAGTTACGAGCAGTACTTC
NA,17,TRBV23-1,TRBJ1-1,TRBD1,CASSQVIPGGLQGEAFF,TGCGCCAGCAGTCAAGTCATTCCAGGGGGCTTACAGGGTGAAGCTTTCTTT
NA,18,TRBV19,TRBJ2-1,TRBD1,CASSIRGGGRGHRNEQFF,TGTGCCAGTAGTATTAGGGGAGGAGGCAGGGGGCATCGCAATGAGCAGTTCTTC
NA,13,TRBV5-1,TRBJ2-1,NA,CASSLRGLDEQFF,TGCGCCAGCAGCTTGCGCGGACTCGATGAGCAGTTCTTC
NA,16,TRBV4-1,TRBJ1-1,NA,CASSVRTGNMNTEAFF,TGCGCCAGCAGCGTTCGGACGGGGAACATGAACACTGAAGCTTTCTTT
NA,15,TRBV15,TRBJ2-5,NA,CATSRDRVTAETQYF,TGTGCCACCAGCAGAGATCGGGTGACGGCGGAGACCCAGTACTTC
few,16,TRBV11-2,TRBJ2-7,NA,CASSLSSTGVAYEQYF,TGTGCCAGCAGCTTATCATCGACAGGAGTGGCCTACGAGCAGTACTTC
few,12,TRBV18,TRBJ2-5,NA,CASSPTPGTQYF,TGTGCCAGCTCACCTACCCCAGGGACCCAGTACTTC
NA,15,TRBV5-1,TRBJ2-1,NA,CASIQIRGGHNEQFF,TGCGCCAGCATTCAGATCAGGGGTGGCCACAATGAGCAGTTCTTC
NA,14,TRBV5-4,TRBJ1-6,TRBD1,CASSLDTGALPLHF,TGTGCCAGCAGCTTGGATACAGGGGCGTTACCCCTCCACTTT
NA,15,TRBV7-9,TRBJ2-7,TRBD1,CASSPGDRGSYEQYF,TGTGCCAGCAGCCCGGGGGACAGGGGGTCCTACGAGCAGTACTTC
few,13,TRBV7-2,TRBJ2-1,NA,CASSPGSYNEQFF,TGTGCCAGCAGCCCCGGCTCCTACAATGAGCAGTTCTTC
NA,16,TRBV5-1,TRBJ1-5,NA,CASSLASSPNNQPQHF,TGCGCCAGCAGCTTGGCCTCCAGTCCAAACAATCAGCCCCAGCATTTT
NA,13,TRBV6-5,TRBJ1-2,NA,CASSEVQNYGYTF,TGTGCCAGCAGTGAAGTACAGAACTATGGCTACACCTTC
NA,15,TRBV7-2,TRBJ1-6,TRBD1,CASSLSGTDTSPLHF,TGTGCCAGCAGCTTATCCGGGACAGACACTTCACCCCTCCACTTT
few,15,TRBV15,TRBJ1-2,TRBD1,CATSVTNSGGDGYTF,TGTGCCACCAGCGTAACAAACTCAGGGGGCGACGGCTACACCTTC
few,15,TRBV10-1,TRBJ2-2,NA,CASSGGYRGTGELFF,TGCGCCAGCAGCGGGGGCTACAGGGGCACCGGGGAGCTGTTTTTT
once,14,TRBV6-1,TRBJ1-3,NA,CASSETGSGNTIYF,TGTGCCAGCAGCGAAACAGGCTCTGGAAACACCATATATTTT
NA,16,TRBV7-8,TRBJ2-2,TRBD1,CASSLRDRVLTGELFF,TGTGCCAGCAGCCTCCGGGACAGGGTTTTGACCGGGGAGCTGTTTTTT
NA,16,TRBV4-1,TRBJ2-7,NA,CASSQDPLGLSYEQYF,TGCGCCAGCAGCCAAGACCCTTTGGGCCTATCCTACGAGCAGTACTTC
NA,13,TRBV11-3,TRBJ2-7,TRBD1,CASSDRQGYEQYF,TGTGCCAGCAGTGATCGACAGGGCTACGAGCAGTACTTC
few,17,TRBV15,TRBJ2-2,TRBD2,CATSRAWGTSEAGELFF,TGTGCCACCAGCAGAGCCTGGGGGACTAGCGAAGCCGGGGAGCTGTTTTTT
NA,12,TRBV19,TRBJ2-1,TRBD1,CASSNGQDEQFF,TGTGCCAGTAGTAATGGACAGGATGAGCAGTTCTTC
few,13,TRBV5-6,TRBJ2-7,NA,CASRPTGGYEQYF,TGTGCCAGCAGGCCGACCGGGGGCTACGAGCAGTACTTC
NA,13,TRBV6-5,TRBJ2-7,NA,CASSLDRTYEQYF,TGTGCCAGCAGTCTAGACAGAACCTACGAGCAGTACTTC
few,14,TRBV29-1,TRBJ2-1,TRBD1,CSTRTGGTYNEQFF,TGCAGCACCAGGACAGGGGGTACCTACAATGAGCAGTTCTTC
NA,14,TRBV15,TRBJ1-2,NA,CATSRDTTSRGYTF,TGTGCCACCAGCAGAGATACGACAAGTCGTGGCTACACCTTC
NA,15,TRBV7-9,TRBJ1-2,NA,CASSLVVGANYGYTF,TGTGCCAGCAGCTTAGTAGTCGGAGCTAACTATGGCTACACCTTC
NA,16,TRBV28,TRBJ2-1,TRBD2,CASSMGLAGAHNEQFF,TGTGCCAGCAGTATGGGACTAGCGGGGGCCCACAATGAGCAGTTCTTC